Following are 32 T cell receptor beta chains from one sample sequenced in a study of blood T cell repertoires in COVID-19. Using immunoSEQ multiplex PCR, the repertoire was profiled, and TCRdb retains in-frame clones only, with some absent. The data contain roughly 500,000 clones, over 75% of them singletons. The sequenced material came from PBMCs or T cells enriched from blood (not recorded which). The source is a middle-aged woman who had recovered from COVID-19.

J is TRBJ1-2 and V is TRBV7-2; 7 positions match TRBD1. The CDR3 has 14 amino acids. Germline V lookup: CDR1 SGHTA, CDR2 FQGNSA. With 5 bases clipped from V and 2 bases from J, the junction kept 5 bases outside the gene matches. CDR3 in amino acids: CASSPRQGNYGYTF. As DNA, the CDR3 is TGTGCCAGCAGCCCACGACAGGGAAACTATGGCTACACCTTC.

This chain connects TRBV9 to TRBJ2-2; TRBD1 aligns across 7 bases. V was pared by 0 bases and J by 2 bases, with 4 bases of the junction left unmatched. Germline-derived CDR1 and CDR2 are SGDLS and YYNGEE. This CDR3 is built from 16 residues. The CDR3 DNA reads TGTGCCAGCAGCGTAGGAGGACAGGCTAACACCGGGGAGCTGTTTTTT. Translating it yields CASSVGGQANTGELFF.

The V gene is TRBV7-9, the J gene TRBJ1-6, with D maybe TRBD1 (6 bases). The CDR3 spans 16 residues. The V and J ends lost 4 bases and 0 bases respectively, with 10 bases between them. Germline CDR1 reads SEHNR; CDR2 reads FQNEAQ (reference sequence). Here the CDR3 DNA reads TGTGCCAGCAGCTCAACAGGGAGCTCCTATAATTCACCCCTCCACTTT. Protein: CASSSTGSSYNSPLHF.

J is TRBJ1-2 and V is TRBV6-5, with 11 nucleotides matching TRBD1. CDR1 and CDR2 (germline): MNHEY, SVGAGI. This CDR3 comprises 15 residues. The J segment lost 8 bases and the V segment lost 8 bases, leaving 13 bases of the junction unmatched. In nucleotides, the CDR3 is TGTGCCAGCCGCTACCTGGACAGGGGGCTAAGCGGCTACACCTTC. Its protein is CASRYLDRGLSGYTF.

The table lists this clone with a few counts. V and J are TRBV27 and TRBJ1-6; 8 bases line up with TRBD1. Germline values: CDR1 MNHEY, CDR2 SMNVEV (reference sequence). The CDR3 is 15 residues long. Losses at the gene ends were 4 bases for V and 6 bases for J; bases not matched to a gene: 5. Here the CDR3 DNA reads TGTGCCAGCAGTTCGCCGACAGGGGCTAATTCACCCCTCCACTTT. Protein product: CASSSPTGANSPLHF.

The chain joins TRBV13 to TRBJ2-7; D may be TRBD2 (7 bases). This CDR3 comprises 17 residues. Trimming stripped 0 bases from V and 7 bases from J, with 22 bases between. Germline assignment: CDR1 PRHDT and CDR2 FYEKMQ (reference sequence). Here the CDR3 reads CASSLGLGAGAGTEQYF. CDR3 in DNA: TGTGCCAGCAGCTTAGGACTGGGGGCGGGAGCGGGGACGGAGCAGTACTTC.

This chain connects TRBV19 to TRBJ1-5; 8 bases align to TRBD1. The CDR3 length is 16 residues. Unmatched junction bases numbered 7, after V lost 5 bases and J lost 1 base. CDR1 is LNHDA and CDR2 is SQIVND in the germline V gene (reference sequence). The CDR3 DNA follows: TGTGCCAGTAGTTCCCTCCAGGGGGCCAGCAATCAGCCCCAGCATTTT. It encodes CASSSLQGASNQPQHF.

The chain couples TRBV4-1 to TRBJ1-5; possible D gene TRBD1, 6 bases. V dropped 1 base and J dropped 6 bases, with 13 bases sitting between them. This CDR3 comprises 15 residues. In germline, CDR1 is MGHRA, CDR2 YSYEKL. CDR3 sequence: CASSQGAGVFQPQHF. CDR3 coding DNA: TGCGCCAGCAGCCAAGGAGCAGGGGTATTTCAGCCCCAGCATTTT.

The J gene is TRBJ2-5, the V gene TRBV6-2 or TRBV6-3; no firm D call. The CDR3 is 16 amino acids. The ends were cut back, 4 bases at V and 1 base at J, with 16 bases in the middle. Germline-derived CDR1 and CDR2 are MNHEY and SVGEGT. The CDR3 loop is CASSSLRHTPQETQYF. The CDR3 DNA reads as TGTGCCAGCAGTTCCCTCCGACACACACCCCAAGAGACCCAGTACTTC.

The V and J genes are TRBV4-1 and TRBJ1-2; D unresolved. V lost 0 bases and J 7 bases, leaving 6 bases between the germline ends. The CDR3 covers 12 residues. Germline loops: CDR1 MGHRA, CDR2 YSYEKL. The CDR3: CASSQDRGGYTF. For the CDR3, the DNA is TGCGCCAGCAGCCAAGATCGGGGTGGCTACACCTTC.

This chain connects TRBV19 to TRBJ1-2; possibly TRBD1 for D (6 bases). The CDR3 consists of 15 residues. CDR1 is LNHDA and CDR2 is SQIVND in the germline V gene (reference sequence). The V end lost 8 bases, the J end lost 3 bases, and 19 bases lay between the germline ends. The CDR3 loop reads CASSTEGVRYYGYTF. The CDR3 nucleotides are TGTGCCAGTTCAACAGAGGGGGTCCGTTACTATGGCTACACCTTC.

This chain uses TRBV11-2 with TRBJ2-7; TRBD1 matches 7 bases. The CDR3 has 14 amino acids. CDR1 and CDR2 from the germline V gene are SGHAT and FQNNGV. With 1 base clipped from V and 3 bases from J, the junction kept 3 bases outside the gene matches. CDR3 loop: CASSLATGYYEQYF. The CDR3 DNA is TGTGCCAGCAGCTTAGCGACAGGGTACTACGAGCAGTACTTC.

This chain joins TRBV9 and TRBJ2-3, with TRBD2 matching 12 bases. Losses at the gene ends were 0 bases for V and 5 bases for J; bases not matched to a gene: 7. The germline CDR1 and CDR2 sequences are SGDLS and YYNGEE. The CDR3 is made up of 17 amino acids. CDR3 in DNA: TGTGCCAGCAGCGTAGTGGGGACTAGCGGGTGGGGAGATACGCAGTATTTT. Translated: CASSVVGTSGWGDTQYF.

This chain connects TRBV4-2 to TRBJ1-6; no reliable D call. This CDR3 has 14 amino acids. CDR1 and CDR2 (germline): LGHNA, YNFKEQ. With 0 bases removed from V and 6 bases from J, the gap between germline ends came to 6 bases. CDR3 protein: CASSQEGVNSPLHF. CDR3 DNA sequence: TGTGCCAGCAGCCAAGAGGGCGTTAATTCACCCCTCCACTTT.

The chain recombines TRBV7-8 with TRBJ1-1, with D possibly TRBD1 on 5 matching bases. Trimming pared 1 base from V and 11 bases from J, leaving 14 bases between. CDR3 length equals 13 residues. Germline CDR1 reads SGHVS; CDR2 reads FQNEAQ. As DNA, the CDR3 is TGTGCCAGCAGCTTAGATAGGGACTGGGCTGCTTTCTTT. It encodes CASSLDRDWAAFF.

As regards this clone: At one end the junction does not follow the germline gene, possibly because of a read error. Other DNA sequences within the sample encode an identical CDR3. The chain uses TRBV5-1 and TRBJ1-2, with TRBD1 identical over 7 bases. Germline CDR1 SGHRS, CDR2 YFSETQ. The CDR3 sequence is 12 residues long. The CDR3 spells CASSPQGDGYTF. The CDR3 nucleotides are TGCGCCAGCAGCCCCCAGGGGGATGGTTACACCTTC.

This clone has a single count. The rearrangement links TRBV7-2 to TRBJ2-1; 10 bases line up with TRBD2. J lost 9 bases, V lost 1 base, and 12 bases had no gene match. The length of the CDR3 is 17 residues. Germline lookup yields CDR1 SGHTA and CDR2 FQGNSA. The CDR3 DNA sequence: TGTGCCAGCAGCTTAGGTTTTCGGAGCGGGAGGGCCGGTGAGCAGTTCTTC. Translated, it gives CASSLGFRSGRAGEQFF.

This chain connects TRBV6-5 to TRBJ2-2, with a weak D call TRBD1 (5 bases). The CDR3 covers 14 residues. V was clipped by 4 bases and J by 1 base, with 7 bases between them. Germline V lookup: CDR1 MNHEY, CDR2 SVGAGI. The CDR3 sequence is CASSSGMNTGELFF. CDR3 DNA: TGTGCCAGCAGTTCAGGGATGAACACCGGGGAGCTGTTTTTT.

This chain connects TRBV14 to TRBJ1-2; unclear D gene. The CDR3 contains 13 residues. V shed 3 bases and J shed 8 bases, with 13 bases lying between them. From germline, CDR1 is SGHDN and CDR2 FVKESK. The CDR3, as DNA: TGTGCCAGCAGCCACGGGGATGGTTGGGGCTACACCTTC. It encodes CASSHGDGWGYTF. The complete variable domain, with remaining parts taken from reference TRBV14 and TRBJ1-2, reads EAGVTQFPSHSVIEKGQTVTLRCDPISGHDNLYWYRRVMGKEIKFLLHFVKESKQDESGMPNNRFLAERTGGTYSTLKVQPAELEDSGVYFCASSHGDGWGYTFGSGTRLTVV.

The chain uses TRBV6-5 and TRBJ1-2, with D possibly matching TRBD1 (5 bases). V lost 6 bases, J lost 7 bases, and 12 bases lay in between. Germline loops: CDR1 MNHEY, CDR2 SVGAGI. The CDR3 has 12 amino acids. CDR3 nucleotide sequence: TGTGCCAGCAGCCGGATAGGGGCTGGCTACACCTTC. This codes for CASSRIGAGYTF.

V and J are TRBV6-2 or TRBV6-3 and TRBJ1-2; a weak D match, TRBD1 (6 bases). Trimming cost V 0 bases and J 4 bases, with 9 bases left between them. Germline V gene sequence: CDR1 MNHEY, CDR2 SVGEGT. The CDR3 runs to 14 residues. The CDR3 DNA follows: TGTGCCAGCAGTTACTCGGGGGCGGGCTATGGCTACACCTTC. This sequence encodes CASSYSGAGYGYTF.

The genes are TRBV7-9 and TRBJ2-3, with D unresolved. Between the trimmed V and J ends, which lost 5 bases and 2 bases, there was a span of 8 bases. The CDR3 is made up of 13 amino acids. The germline V gene encodes CDR1 SEHNR and CDR2 FQNEAQ (reference sequence). CDR3 loop: CASSPSLTDTQYF. The DNA for the CDR3 is TGTGCCAGCAGCCCCTCCCTCACAGATACGCAGTATTTT.

The chain employs TRBV12-5 and TRBJ2-5; TRBD2 matches at 8 bases. Germline loops: CDR1 LGHNT, CDR2 FRNRAP. V shed 7 bases, J shed 5 bases, and the junction held 6 bases outside the gene matches. The CDR3 runs to 13 residues. The CDR3 nucleotides read TGTGCTAGTGCCTTTAGCGGGACGGAGACCCAGTACTTC. Amino acids: CASAFSGTETQYF. Filled out from reference TRBV12-5 and TRBJ2-5, the complete variable domain reads DARVTQTPRHKVTEMGQEVTMRCQPILGHNTVFWYRQTMMQGLELLAYFRNRAPLDDSGMPKDRFSAEMPDATLATLKIQPSEPRDSAVYFCASAFSGTETQYFGPGTRLLVL.

The V gene is TRBV7-2, the J gene TRBJ2-3; TRBD2 might be the D (5 bases). V was trimmed by 4 bases and J by 4 bases, leaving 12 bases between them. CDR1 is SGHTA, CDR2 FQGNSA, per germline. The CDR3 loop spans 14 amino acids. CDR3 nucleotide sequence: TGTGCCAGCAGCTCCAGAAGCGGCGCAGATACGCAGTATTTT. Its translation: CASSSRSGADTQYF.

The chain carries TRBV7-2 and TRBJ2-7, with 9 positions matching TRBD1. Trimming at V came to 6 bases and at J to 2 bases, leaving 5 bases not matched to a gene. CDR3 length equals 14 residues. Germline CDR1 SGHTA, CDR2 FQGNSA. The CDR3: CASSYGTGPYEQYF. The CDR3, as DNA: TGTGCCAGCAGTTACGGGACAGGGCCCTACGAGCAGTACTTC. The entire variable domain, with the rest obtained from reference TRBV7-2 and TRBJ2-7, is as follows: GAGVSQSPSNKVTEKGKDVELRCDPISGHTALYWYRQSLGQGLEFLIYFQGNSAPDKSGLPSDRFSAERTGGSVSTLTIQRTQQEDSAVYLCASSYGTGPYEQYFGPGTRLTVT.

V is TRBV23-1 and J is TRBJ1-1, with 8 bases matching TRBD1. TRBV23-1 is an ORF; its function is uncertain. J lost 4 bases, V lost 6 bases, and 10 bases had no gene match. The CDR3 is made up of 15 amino acids. The CDR3 loop reads CASRPKPRGPTEAFF. CDR3 bases: TGCGCCAGCAGGCCGAAACCCAGGGGGCCCACTGAAGCTTTCTTT.

The chain couples TRBV4-3 to TRBJ2-1; tentatively, D is TRBD1 (5 bases). Germline loops: CDR1 LGHNA, CDR2 YSLEER. The V end lost 0 bases, the J end lost 3 bases, and 9 bases lay between the germline ends. The CDR3 loop spans 15 amino acids. The CDR3 loop is CASSQEGPGYNEQFF. Here the CDR3 DNA reads TGCGCCAGCAGCCAAGAGGGGCCCGGCTACAATGAGCAGTTCTTC.

The rearrangement links TRBV9 to TRBJ2-5; 13 bases align to TRBD2. CDR1 SGDLS and CDR2 YYNGEE come from the germline V gene. The CDR3 sequence is 16 residues long. The ends lost 1 base at V and 1 base at J; junction bases unmatched: 1. Written as DNA, the CDR3 is TGTGCCAGCAGCGTAACTAGCGGGAGGGCCCAAGAGACCCAGTACTTC. This sequence encodes CASSVTSGRAQETQYF.

The V call is TRBV27, the J call TRBJ2-5; 11 nucleotides line up with TRBD2. The V segment lost 4 bases and the J segment 4 bases; nucleotides outside the gene matches: 5. Per the germline V gene, CDR1 is MNHEY and CDR2 is SMNVEV (reference sequence). The CDR3 consists of 15 residues. The chain's CDR3 is CASSSTGLAGETQYF. The CDR3 DNA follows: TGTGCCAGCAGTTCCACTGGACTAGCGGGAGAGACCCAGTACTTC.

The chain employs TRBV2 and TRBJ2-7; no reliable D call. Trimming took 3 bases from V and 3 from J, leaving 9 bases between them. The CDR3 has 13 amino acids. CDR1 and CDR2 from the germline V gene are SNHLY and FYNNEI. The CDR3 here is CASSEGVVYEQYF. The CDR3 bases are TGTGCCAGCAGTGAGGGCGTTGTCTACGAGCAGTACTTC.

This chain links TRBV11-3 with TRBJ1-4; no reliable D call. CDR3 length: 15 residues. Germline V gene sequence: CDR1 SGHNT, CDR2 YENEEA. V was clipped by 5 bases and J by 7 bases, with 17 bases between them. In DNA, the CDR3 is TGTGCCAGCAGCACTAGGAGAGGCGCTTCTGAAAAACTGTTTTTT. Amino acid sequence: CASSTRRGASEKLFF.

V gene TRBV15 combines with J gene TRBJ1-5; D uncertain. The CDR3 sequence is 17 residues long. V was cut by 6 bases and J by 3 bases, with 21 bases left in between. Germline CDR1 reads LNHNV; CDR2 reads YYDKDF (reference sequence). The CDR3: CATSGEVGPGVNQPQHF. DNA for the CDR3: TGTGCCACCAGTGGGGAAGTCGGGCCCGGGGTCAATCAGCCCCAGCATTTT.